This T cell receptor beta chain was recovered during a study of T cells expressing NK-cell markers. TCR beta cDNA was generated via 5'RACE template switching incorporating UMIs. Following a re-call of the 5' RACE reads, TCRdb has one entry per CDR3 protein and lacks DNA. The sample's table shows some 150,000 distinct CDR3 sequences. There are 16 residues in the CDR3. Germline CDR1 and CDR2: LGHNA and YNFKEQ. The receptor's source is a man aged 18 to 35 in good health. Material: blood T cells: a sorted CD56 or NKG2C T cell subset, CD4+ or CD8+ T cells, or bulk PBMC T cells (not recorded which). V usage is TRBV4-2 and J usage is TRBJ1-2. CDR3 loop: CASSQETSAGRDGYTF.